The clone carrying this T cell receptor beta chain occurred many times. TCR beta CDR3 regions were amplified from RNA transcripts. An initial round of RT-PCR targeting the TCR CDR3 relied on the HTBI primer set. TCRdb used MiXCR to reprocess the multiplex PCR reads, holding one entry per CDR3 protein. This sample has about 590,000 distinct CDR3 sequences, with 11% to 15% found just once. This record belongs to a study of T cells in Graves' hyperthyroidism and ophthalmopathy. Germline CDR1 reads MNHEY; CDR2 reads SMNVEV (reference sequence). The CDR3 covers 14 residues. The V end lost 3 bases, the J end lost 0 bases, and 9 bases lay between the germline ends.

Sequencing was carried out using blood. This chain joins TRBV27 and TRBJ2-7; D uncertain. The TCR sequence derives from a woman younger than 30 with Graves' ophthalmopathy. The CDR3 nucleotides read TGTGCCAGCAGTTTCGCCCCGGGCTCCTACGAGCAGTACTTC. As protein: CASSFAPGSYEQYF.